This TCR beta chain was identified during a study of OX40 agonist ivuxolimab in advanced cancers. Study details: Anti-PD-1, anti-PD-L1 or anti-CTLA-4 therapy given earlier was allowed, and about 38% had some.

Overall study findings and caveats: Among the lowest peripheral clonal expansion occurred in 0.1-3.0 mg/kg partial responders.

Germline CDR1 is MGHRA and CDR2 is YSYEKL. The CDR3 consists of 15 residues. Trimming cost V 1 base and J 1 base, with 10 bases left between them. As regards this clone: The antigen remains unidentified.

The data were produced by immunoSEQ multiplex PCR, yet TCRdb's version contains in-frame clones alone and is incomplete. The sample lists 55,000 to 65,000 clones; approximately 86% were seen once. J is TRBJ1-2 and V is TRBV4-1; D might be TRBD1 (5 bases). The sequence derives from an adult with an advanced solid tumor such as melanoma, head and neck, liver or kidney cancer. The sample consisted of CD4+ or CD8+ T cells sorted from blood, taken in a trial of the OX40 agonist ivuxolimab. The CDR3 is CASSQGGPSNYGYTF. The CDR3 DNA sequence: TGCGCCAGCAGCCAAGGGGGACCGAGTAACTATGGCTACACCTTC.